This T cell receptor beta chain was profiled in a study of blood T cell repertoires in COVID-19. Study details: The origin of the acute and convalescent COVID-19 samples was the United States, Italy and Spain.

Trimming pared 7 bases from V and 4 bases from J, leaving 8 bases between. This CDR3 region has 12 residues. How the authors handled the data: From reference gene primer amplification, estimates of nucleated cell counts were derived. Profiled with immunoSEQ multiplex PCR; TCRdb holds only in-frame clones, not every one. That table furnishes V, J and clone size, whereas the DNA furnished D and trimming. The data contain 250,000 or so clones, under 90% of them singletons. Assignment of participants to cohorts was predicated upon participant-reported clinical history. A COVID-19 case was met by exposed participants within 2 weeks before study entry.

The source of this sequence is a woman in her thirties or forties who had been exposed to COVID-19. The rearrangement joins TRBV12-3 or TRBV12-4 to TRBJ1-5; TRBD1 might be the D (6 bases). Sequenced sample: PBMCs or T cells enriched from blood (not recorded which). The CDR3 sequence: CASTTGNQPQHF. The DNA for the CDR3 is TGTGCCAGCACCACAGGGAATCAGCCCCAGCATTTT.